This T cell receptor beta chain was recorded in a study of control samples from healthy donors and cancer patients. Per the germline V gene, CDR1 is KGHSH and CDR2 is LQKENI. V lost 5 bases to trimming and J lost 2 bases, with 5 bases between them. The CDR3 is 12 residues long. This clone appeared a single time. Generated by immunoSEQ multiplex PCR, the TCRdb table keeps only in-frame clones and is missing some. The profile shows fewer than 85,000 clones, approximately 92% of them singletons. Sequenced sample: blood. The clonotype originates from a woman aged 55 to 70 in good health. The chain combines TRBV18 with TRBJ2-3, with no clear D. CDR3 coding DNA: TGTGCCAGCTCAATAACCACAGATACGCAGTATTTT. Encoded protein: CASSITTDTQYF. The variable domain in full, completed from reference TRBV18 and TRBJ2-3, reads NAGVMQNPRHLVRRRGQEARLRCSPMKGHSHVYWYRQLPEEGLKFMVYLQKENIIDESGMPKERFSAEFPKEGPSILRIQQVVRGDSAAYFCASSITTDTQYFGPGTRLTVL.